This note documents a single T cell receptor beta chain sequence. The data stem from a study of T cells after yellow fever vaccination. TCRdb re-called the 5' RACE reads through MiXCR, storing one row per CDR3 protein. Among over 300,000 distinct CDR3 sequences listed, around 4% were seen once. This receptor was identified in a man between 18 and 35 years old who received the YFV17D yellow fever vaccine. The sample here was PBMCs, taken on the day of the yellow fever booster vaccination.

The CDR3 is CASSFTGFEETQYF. CDR3 DNA: TGCGCCAGCAGCTTCACAGGGTTTGAGGAGACCCAGTACTTC. The chain recombines TRBV5-1 with TRBJ2-5; D may be TRBD1 (6 bases). Germline values: CDR1 SGHRS, CDR2 YFSETQ. Trimming took 2 bases from V and 5 from J, leaving 13 bases between them. The CDR3 is 14 residues long.